The entry that follows covers one T cell receptor (beta chain) sequence. Its antigen remains unknown. The data belong to a study of shared clonotypes between healthy human individuals. The study's findings and limits: Shared clonotypes: about 5.3% naive CD4, roughly 4% naive CD8, roughly 2.2% memory CD4, 0.4% memory CD8.

TCRdb's copy holds only in-frame clones and misses some; the assay was immunoSEQ multiplex PCR. This table holds around 550,000 clones, 90% to 96% found once. Adults of Caucasian background living in Nashville, Tennessee made up all donors. V was shortened by 4 bases and J by 0 bases, with 9 bases between the two germline ends. The CDR3 extends over 14 amino acids. CDR1 MDHEN and CDR2 SYDVKM come from the germline V gene. The specimen was naive CD4+ T cells sorted from blood. As to subset: CD45RA+ positively selected. This TCR came from a woman aged 25-40 years in good health. V usage is TRBV28 and J usage is TRBJ1-1, with D unclear. In nucleotides, the CDR3 is TGTGCCAGCAGTTCTCTTCCAGTGAACACTGAAGCTTTCTTT. It specifies CASSSLPVNTEAFF.